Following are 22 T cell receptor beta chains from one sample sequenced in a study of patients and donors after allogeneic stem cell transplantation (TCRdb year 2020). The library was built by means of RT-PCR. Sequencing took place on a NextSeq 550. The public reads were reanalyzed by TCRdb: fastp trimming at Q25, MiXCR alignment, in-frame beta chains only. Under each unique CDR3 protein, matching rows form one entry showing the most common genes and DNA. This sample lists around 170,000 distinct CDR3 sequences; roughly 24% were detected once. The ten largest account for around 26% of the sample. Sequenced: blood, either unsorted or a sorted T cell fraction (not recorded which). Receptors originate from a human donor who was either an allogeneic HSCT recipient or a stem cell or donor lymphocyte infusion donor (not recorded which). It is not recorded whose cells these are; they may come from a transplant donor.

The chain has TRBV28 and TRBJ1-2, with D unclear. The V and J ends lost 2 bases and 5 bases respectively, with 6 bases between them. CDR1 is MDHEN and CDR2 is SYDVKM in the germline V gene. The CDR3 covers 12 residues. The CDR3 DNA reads TGTGCCAGCAGTTTAGACAAGTATGGCTACACCTTC. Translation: CASSLDKYGYTF.

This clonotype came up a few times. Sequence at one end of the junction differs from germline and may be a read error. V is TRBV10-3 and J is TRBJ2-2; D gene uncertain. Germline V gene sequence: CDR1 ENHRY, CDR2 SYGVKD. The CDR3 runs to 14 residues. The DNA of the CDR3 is TGTGCCATCAATGAGCAAACGAACACCGGGGAGCTGTTTTTT. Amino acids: CAINEQTNTGELFF.

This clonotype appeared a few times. CDR3 sequence: CASSRDPLTGELFF. DNA for the CDR3: TGTGCCAGCTCAAGGGACCCTCTCACCGGGGAGCTGTTTTTT. The chain uses TRBV18 and TRBJ2-2; D may correspond to TRBD1 or TRBD2 (5 bases each). Trimming shortened V by 5 bases and J by 4 bases, and 11 bases separated the two germline ends. The CDR3 is 14 amino acids. Per germline, CDR1 KGHSH and CDR2 LQKENI.

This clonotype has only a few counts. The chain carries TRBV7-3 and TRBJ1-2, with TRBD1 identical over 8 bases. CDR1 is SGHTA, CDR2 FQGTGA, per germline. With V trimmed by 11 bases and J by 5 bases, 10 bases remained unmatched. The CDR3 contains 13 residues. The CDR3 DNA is TGTGCCTACCTGACAGGGGTGAAGTATGGCTACACCTTC. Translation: CAYLTGVKYGYTF. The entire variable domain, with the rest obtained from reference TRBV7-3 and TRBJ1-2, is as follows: GAGVSQTPSNKVTEKGKYVELRCDPISGHTALYWYRQSLGQGPEFLIYFQGTGAADDSGLPNDRFFAVRPEGSVSTLKIQRTERGDSAVYLCAYLTGVKYGYTFGSGTRLTVV.

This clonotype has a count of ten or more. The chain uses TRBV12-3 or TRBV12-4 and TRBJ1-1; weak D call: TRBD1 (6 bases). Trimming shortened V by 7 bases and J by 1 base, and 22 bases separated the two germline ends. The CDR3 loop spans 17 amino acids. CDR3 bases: TGTGCCAGCATTCCCCGTCGGGGGGCGCGTCCGAACACTGAAGCTTTCTTT. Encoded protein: CASIPRRGARPNTEAFF.

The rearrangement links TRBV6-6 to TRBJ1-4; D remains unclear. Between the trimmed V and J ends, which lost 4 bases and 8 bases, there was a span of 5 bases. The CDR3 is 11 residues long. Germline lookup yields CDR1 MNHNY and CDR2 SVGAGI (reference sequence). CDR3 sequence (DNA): TGTGCCAGCAGTTCGGTCGAAAAACTGTTTTTT. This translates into CASSSVEKLFF.

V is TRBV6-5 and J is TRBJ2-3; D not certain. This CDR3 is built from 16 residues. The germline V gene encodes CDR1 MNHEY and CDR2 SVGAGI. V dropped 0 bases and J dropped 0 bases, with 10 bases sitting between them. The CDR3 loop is CASSYSGRSSTDTQYF. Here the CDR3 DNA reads TGTGCCAGCAGTTACTCGGGCAGGTCCAGCACAGATACGCAGTATTTT.

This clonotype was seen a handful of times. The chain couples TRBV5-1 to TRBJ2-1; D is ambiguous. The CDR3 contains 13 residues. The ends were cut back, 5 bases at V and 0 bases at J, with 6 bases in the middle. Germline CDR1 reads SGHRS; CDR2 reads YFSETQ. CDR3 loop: CASSLFSYNEQFF. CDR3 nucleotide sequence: TGCGCCAGCAGTCTTTTCTCCTACAATGAGCAGTTCTTC. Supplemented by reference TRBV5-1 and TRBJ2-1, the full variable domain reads KAGVTQTPRYLIKTRGQQVTLSCSPISGHRSVSWYQQTPGQGLQFLFEYFSETQRNKGNFPGRFSGRQFSNSRSEMNVSTLELGDSALYLCASSLFSYNEQFFGPGTRLTVL.

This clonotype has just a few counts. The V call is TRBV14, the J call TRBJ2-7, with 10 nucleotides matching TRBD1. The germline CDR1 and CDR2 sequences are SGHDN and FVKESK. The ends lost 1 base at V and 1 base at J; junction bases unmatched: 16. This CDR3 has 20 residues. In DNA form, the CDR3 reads TGTGCCAGCAGCCAAGTCCATCTCACCTGGGACAGGGGTTTTTCCTACGAGCAGTACTTC. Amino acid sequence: CASSQVHLTWDRGFSYEQYF.

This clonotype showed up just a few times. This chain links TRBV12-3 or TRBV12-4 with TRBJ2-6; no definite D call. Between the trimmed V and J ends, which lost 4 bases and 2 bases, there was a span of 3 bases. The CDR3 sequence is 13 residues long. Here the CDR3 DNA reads TGTGCCAGCAGTTGGACTGGGGCCAACGTCCTGACTTTC. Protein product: CASSWTGANVLTF.

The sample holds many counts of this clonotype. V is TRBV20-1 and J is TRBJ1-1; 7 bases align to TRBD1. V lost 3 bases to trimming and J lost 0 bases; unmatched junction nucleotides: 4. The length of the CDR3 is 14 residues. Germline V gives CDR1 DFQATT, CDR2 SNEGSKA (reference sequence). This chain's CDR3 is CSARRGQLNTEAFF. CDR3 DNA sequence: TGCAGTGCTAGGCGGGGACAGTTGAACACTGAAGCTTTCTTT.

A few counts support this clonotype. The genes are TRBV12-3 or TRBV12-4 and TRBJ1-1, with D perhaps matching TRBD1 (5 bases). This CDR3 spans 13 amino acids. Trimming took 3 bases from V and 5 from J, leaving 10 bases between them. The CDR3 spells CASSLTRETEAFF. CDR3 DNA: TGTGCCAGCAGTTTGACCAGGGAAACTGAAGCTTTCTTT.

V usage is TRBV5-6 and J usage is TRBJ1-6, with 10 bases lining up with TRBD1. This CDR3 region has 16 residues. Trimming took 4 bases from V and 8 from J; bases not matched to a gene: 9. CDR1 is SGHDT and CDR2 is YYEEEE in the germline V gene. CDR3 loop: CASSLTGTGDYSPLHF. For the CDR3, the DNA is TGTGCCAGCAGCCTGACGGGGACAGGGGACTATTCACCCCTCCACTTT.

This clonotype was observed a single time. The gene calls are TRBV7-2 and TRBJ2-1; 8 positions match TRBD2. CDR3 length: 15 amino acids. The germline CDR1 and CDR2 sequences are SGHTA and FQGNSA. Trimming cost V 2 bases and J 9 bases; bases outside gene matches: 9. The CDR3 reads CASSLNSGAPFEQFF. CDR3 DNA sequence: TGTGCCAGCAGCTTAAATAGCGGGGCTCCCTTTGAGCAGTTCTTC.

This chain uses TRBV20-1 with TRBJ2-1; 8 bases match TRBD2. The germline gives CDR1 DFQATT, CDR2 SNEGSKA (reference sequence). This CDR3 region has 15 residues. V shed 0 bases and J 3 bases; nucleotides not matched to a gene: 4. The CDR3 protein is CSARDGRAFYNEQFF. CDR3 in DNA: TGCAGTGCTAGAGACGGGAGGGCCTTCTACAATGAGCAGTTCTTC.

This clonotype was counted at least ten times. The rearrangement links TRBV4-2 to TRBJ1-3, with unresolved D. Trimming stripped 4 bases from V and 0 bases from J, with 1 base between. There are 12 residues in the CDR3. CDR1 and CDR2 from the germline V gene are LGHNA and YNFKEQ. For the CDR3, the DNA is TGTGCCAGCAGCCCCTCTGGAAACACCATATATTTT. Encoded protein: CASSPSGNTIYF.

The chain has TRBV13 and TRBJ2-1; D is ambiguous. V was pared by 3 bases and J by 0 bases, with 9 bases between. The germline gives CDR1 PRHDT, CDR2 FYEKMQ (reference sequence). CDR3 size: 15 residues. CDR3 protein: CASSFGTYSYNEQFF. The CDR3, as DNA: TGTGCCAGCAGCTTCGGCACATACTCCTACAATGAGCAGTTCTTC.

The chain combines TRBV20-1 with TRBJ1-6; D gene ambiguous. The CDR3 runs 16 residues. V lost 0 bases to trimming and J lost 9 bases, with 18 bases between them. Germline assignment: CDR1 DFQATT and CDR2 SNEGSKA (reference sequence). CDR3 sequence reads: CSARDSGEPPGSPLHF. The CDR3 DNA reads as TGCAGTGCTAGAGATAGTGGGGAACCCCCGGGTTCACCCCTCCACTTT.

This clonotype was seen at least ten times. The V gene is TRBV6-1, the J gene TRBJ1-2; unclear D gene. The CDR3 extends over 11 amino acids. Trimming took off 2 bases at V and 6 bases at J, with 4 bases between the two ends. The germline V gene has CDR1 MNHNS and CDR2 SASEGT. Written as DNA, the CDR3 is TGTGCCAGCAGTGAAAACGATGGCTACACCTTC. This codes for CASSENDGYTF.

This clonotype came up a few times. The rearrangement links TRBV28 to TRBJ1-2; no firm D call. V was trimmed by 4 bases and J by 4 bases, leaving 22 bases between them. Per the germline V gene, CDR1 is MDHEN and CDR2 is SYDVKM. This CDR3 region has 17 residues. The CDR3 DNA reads TGTGCCAGCAGTTCCAATCGACGGCACCGTCTTCGCTATGGCTACACCTTC. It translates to CASSSNRRHRLRYGYTF.

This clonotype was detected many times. The CDR3 sequence is CSFSQDRGQAEAFF. The CDR3 DNA reads as TGCAGTTTTAGCCAGGACAGGGGGCAGGCTGAAGCTTTCTTT. V gene TRBV20-1 combines with J gene TRBJ1-1, with 11 bases lining up with TRBD1. After removal of 8 bases from V and 6 bases from J, the junction contained 11 bases not matched to a gene. CDR3 size: 14 residues. Looked up from germline, CDR1 is DFQATT and CDR2 is SNEGSKA (reference sequence).

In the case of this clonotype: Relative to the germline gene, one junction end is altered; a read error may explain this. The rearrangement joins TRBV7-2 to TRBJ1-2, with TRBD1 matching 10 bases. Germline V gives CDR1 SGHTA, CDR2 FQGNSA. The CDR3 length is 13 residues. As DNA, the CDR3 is TGTGCCAGCAGCGTCCGGGACAGGGGCCTATCTGCCTTC. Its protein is CASSVRDRGLSAF.